Given below is one T cell receptor (beta chain) in context. Data came from immunoSEQ multiplex PCR; TCRdb stores just in-frame clones and leaves some out. The sample carries 80,000 or so clones, less than 95% recorded once. This record comes from a study of control samples from healthy donors and cancer patients. The J segment lost 3 bases and the V segment lost 2 bases, leaving 4 bases of the junction unmatched. Germline V gene lookup returns CDR1 GTSNPN and CDR2 SVGIG (reference sequence). This CDR3 comprises 14 residues. Sequencing used blood. The clonotype comes from a middle-aged woman in good health. The V call is TRBV30, the J call TRBJ2-1, with 7 bases lining up with TRBD1. CDR3 in DNA: TGTGCCTGGAGTAGGGGGACAGACTACAATGAGCAGTTCTTC. This gives the protein CAWSRGTDYNEQFF.